The 20 T cell receptor beta chains reported below all come from one sample, sequenced in a study of cytomegalovirus exposure and HLA in healthy donors. It was with 60 Vbeta and 13 Jbeta primers that the PCR ran. The assay was immunoSEQ multiplex PCR, and TCRdb's table has in-frame clones only and misses some. This sample carries about 110,000 clones, roughly four fifths of them seen once, and the ten largest clones take roughly 1.5%. The sequenced sample was PBMCs. Receptor source: a man aged 50-59 years in good health and CMV-seronegative.

The chain couples TRBV19 to TRBJ2-3; 7 bases line up with TRBD2. The CDR3 contains 15 residues. Per the germline V gene, CDR1 is LNHDA and CDR2 is SQIVND (reference sequence). V lost 4 bases and J lost 6; bases outside the gene matches: 10. CDR3: CASSKVAGGVDTQYF. The CDR3 DNA follows: TGTGCCAGTAGTAAGGTAGCGGGTGGGGTGGATACGCAGTATTTT.

This clone appeared a few times. This chain links TRBV19 with TRBJ1-1; D not resolved. The CDR3 runs 11 residues. Deletions cut 3 bases from V and 7 bases from J, with 6 bases between. The germline V gene encodes CDR1 LNHDA and CDR2 SQIVND (reference sequence). DNA of the CDR3: TGTGCCAGTAGTATGGGAGGTGAAGCTTTCTTT. It encodes CASSMGGEAFF.

This rearrangement joins TRBV7-2 to TRBJ2-5, with D possibly TRBD2 on 7 matching bases. With 8 bases removed from V and 1 base from J, the gap between germline ends came to 14 bases. CDR3 length equals 14 residues. Germline V gene lookup returns CDR1 SGHTA and CDR2 FQGNSA. The CDR3 region has the DNA TGTGCCAGCGCAAAGGGGGGGGCCCAAGAGACCCAGTACTTC. The encoded protein is CASAKGGAQETQYF.

The chain links TRBV6-1 to TRBJ2-2; D not resolved. CDR1 MNHNS and CDR2 SASEGT come from the germline V gene. Between the trimmed V and J ends, which lost 0 bases and 6 bases, there was a span of 5 bases. The CDR3 totals 13 residues. For the CDR3, the DNA is TGTGCCAGCAGTGAAGCCAGGCCCGGGGAGCTGTTTTTT. Protein sequence: CASSEARPGELFF.

The chain joins TRBV7-8 to TRBJ2-1, with a tentative D call TRBD1 (5 bases). The CDR3 length is 15 residues. V was cut by 4 bases and J by 9 bases, with 19 bases left in between. Looked up from germline, CDR1 is SGHVS and CDR2 is FQNEAQ. The CDR3 here is CASSYPSTGVGEQFF. CDR3 in DNA: TGTGCCAGCAGCTACCCCTCTACAGGCGTCGGTGAGCAGTTCTTC. Drawing the rest from reference TRBV7-8 and TRBJ2-1, the complete variable domain is GAGVSQSPRYKVAKRGQDVALRCDPISGHVSLFWYQQALGQGPEFLTYFQNEAQLDKSGLPSDRFFAERPEGSVSTLKIQRTQQEDSAVYLCASSYPSTGVGEQFFGPGTRLTVL.

The chain combines TRBV25-1 with TRBJ1-6; 7 nucleotides agree with TRBD1. The CDR3 has 15 residues. Germline V gene sequence: CDR1 MGHDK, CDR2 SYGVNS. Unmatched junction bases numbered 8, after V lost 4 bases and J lost 8 bases. CDR3 bases: TGTGCCAGCAGTGTTACAGGGGATAGTTATTCACCCCTCCACTTT. Encoded protein: CASSVTGDSYSPLHF.

This rearrangement joins TRBV5-1 to TRBJ2-6; possible D gene TRBD2, 5 bases. V was pared by 4 bases and J by 0 bases, with 11 bases between. The CDR3 is 16 amino acids. Germline assignment: CDR1 SGHRS and CDR2 YFSETQ. CDR3 nucleotide sequence: TGCGCCAGCAGCCAAGGGAGTCCCTCTGGGGCCAACGTCCTGACTTTC. As protein: CASSQGSPSGANVLTF.

This clone was observed a few times. V gene TRBV19 combines with J gene TRBJ1-1, with no clear D. CDR1 LNHDA and CDR2 SQIVND come from the germline V gene (reference sequence). Between the trimmed V and J ends, which lost 8 bases and 1 base, there was a span of 11 bases. The CDR3 spans 13 residues. In DNA form, the CDR3 reads TGTGCCAGTGAGTTCGGGAGGAACACTGAAGCTTTCTTT. This encodes CASEFGRNTEAFF.

This sequence joins TRBV15 and TRBJ2-3; 7 nucleotides line up with TRBD1. CDR3 length: 15 residues. Trimming took 3 bases from V and 6 from J; bases not matched to a gene: 9. Germline V CDR1 and CDR2: LNHNV, YYDKDF (reference sequence). As DNA, the CDR3 is TGTGCCACCAGCAGCAGACAGGGCCCGGGGGATACGCAGTATTTT. This encodes CATSSRQGPGDTQYF.

The table lists this clone with a count of one. The V gene is TRBV7-2, the J gene TRBJ2-7, with 9 bases identical to TRBD1. CDR1 is SGHTA, CDR2 FQGNSA, per germline. CDR3 length: 16 amino acids. J lost 4 bases, V lost 0 bases, and 7 bases had no gene match. The CDR3 spells CASSLAPGQGWYEQYF. As DNA, the CDR3 is TGTGCCAGCAGCTTAGCCCCTGGACAGGGGTGGTACGAGCAGTACTTC.

This clone came up a few times. V gene TRBV7-2 combines with J gene TRBJ2-3; TRBD2 aligns across 8 bases. Germline CDR1 is SGHTA and CDR2 is FQGNSA. J lost 0 bases, V lost 4 bases, and 6 bases had no gene match. There are 16 residues in the CDR3. The CDR3 DNA reads TGTGCCAGCAGCTCTTTACTAGCGGCTAGCACAGATACGCAGTATTTT. Protein: CASSSLLAASTDTQYF.

The chain carries TRBV14 and TRBJ2-3, with a possible D match to TRBD2 (5 bases). The V end was cut by 5 bases, the J end by 7 bases, with 7 bases between. Germline V CDR1 and CDR2: SGHDN, FVKESK. CDR3 length equals 11 residues. CDR3 amino acids: CASSEGNTQYF. CDR3 in DNA: TGTGCCAGCAGCGAGGGAAATACGCAGTATTTT.

This chain links TRBV5-8 with TRBJ1-2; D is ambiguous. Germline V lookup: CDR1 SGHTS, CDR2 YDEGEE. CDR3 length equals 16 residues. Between the trimmed V and J ends, which lost 4 bases and 4 bases, there was a span of 20 bases. CDR3 DNA sequence: TGTGCCAGCAGCCGTGGGCTTAAAGTAGATTCCTATGGCTACACCTTC. Translating gives CASSRGLKVDSYGYTF.

This chain joins TRBV5-1 and TRBJ1-1; D remains unclear. V lost 3 bases, J lost 4 bases, and 13 bases lay in between. CDR1 and CDR2 from the germline V gene are SGHRS and YFSETQ. CDR3 size: 14 residues. CDR3: CASSSGRVGTEAFF. CDR3 nucleotides: TGCGCCAGCAGCTCAGGCAGAGTAGGCACTGAAGCTTTCTTT. The variable domain in full, completed from reference TRBV5-1 and TRBJ1-1, reads KAGVTQTPRYLIKTRGQQVTLSCSPISGHRSVSWYQQTPGQGLQFLFEYFSETQRNKGNFPGRFSGRQFSNSRSEMNVSTLELGDSALYLCASSSGRVGTEAFFGQGTRLTVV.

The V call is TRBV10-3, the J call TRBJ2-2; perhaps TRBD1 as D (5 bases). Trimming removed 6 bases from V and 0 bases from J, with 11 bases in between. This CDR3 comprises 15 residues. Germline CDR1 and CDR2: ENHRY and SYGVKD. CDR3 nucleotide sequence: TGTGCCATCAGGGCAGGGATCGCGAACACCGGGGAGCTGTTTTTT. Encoded protein: CAIRAGIANTGELFF.

The chain is built from TRBV25-1 and TRBJ1-5; D may be TRBD1 (5 bases). This CDR3 region has 15 residues. The germline CDR1 and CDR2 sequences are MGHDK and SYGVNS. V lost 6 bases, J lost 1 base, and 13 bases lay in between. CDR3 nucleotide sequence: TGTGCCAGCAGCCCAGGGTTATTAAGCAATCAGCCCCAGCATTTT. Amino acid sequence: CASSPGLLSNQPQHF. Combining the CDR3 with reference TRBV25-1 and TRBJ1-5 gives the whole variable domain EADIYQTPRYLVIGTGKKITLECSQTMGHDKMYWYQQDPGMELHLIHYSYGVNSTEKGDLSSESTVSRIRTEHFPLTLESARPSHTSQYLCASSPGLLSNQPQHFGDGTRLSIL.

Regarding this clone: The sample has other DNA sequences that encode this CDR3 too. J is TRBJ2-7 and V is TRBV27; 9 bases fit TRBD1. V was clipped by 6 bases and J by 6 bases; unmatched bases: 18. CDR1 and CDR2 from the germline V gene are MNHEY and SMNVEV (reference sequence). The CDR3 length is 17 residues. This chain's CDR3 is CASRVGMGQGVAREQYF. As DNA, the CDR3 is TGTGCCAGCAGGGTTGGGATGGGACAGGGAGTCGCGCGCGAGCAGTACTTC.

The chain carries TRBV4-3 and TRBJ2-4; 7 bases match TRBD2. This CDR3 has 15 amino acids. Germline lookup yields CDR1 LGHNA and CDR2 YSLEER. J was trimmed by 8 bases and V by 0 bases; bases with no gene match: 7. CDR3 region: CASSQDLEGRDIQYF. The CDR3 DNA sequence: TGCGCCAGCAGCCAAGATTTAGAAGGGAGGGACATTCAGTACTTC.

The chain links TRBV19 to TRBJ1-5; no clear D gene. The CDR3 consists of 16 residues. Germline V lookup: CDR1 LNHDA, CDR2 SQIVND (reference sequence). V was shortened by 5 bases and J by 6 bases, with 20 bases between the two germline ends. For the CDR3, the DNA is TGTGCCAGTAGTTCCCCGGGCCGCGGGGTCGGTCAGCCCCAGCATTTT. Translated, it gives CASSSPGRGVGQPQHF.

This clone was counted a few times. The rearrangement links TRBV10-3 to TRBJ1-6; the D gene is possibly TRBD1 (5 bases). The V and J ends lost 8 bases and 5 bases respectively, with 16 bases between them. The CDR3 spans 15 residues. CDR1 is ENHRY and CDR2 is SYGVKD in the germline V gene. In DNA form, the CDR3 reads TGTGCCATCGGGGGGGGGAGCAGAAATAATTCACCCCTCCACTTT. Protein: CAIGGGSRNNSPLHF.